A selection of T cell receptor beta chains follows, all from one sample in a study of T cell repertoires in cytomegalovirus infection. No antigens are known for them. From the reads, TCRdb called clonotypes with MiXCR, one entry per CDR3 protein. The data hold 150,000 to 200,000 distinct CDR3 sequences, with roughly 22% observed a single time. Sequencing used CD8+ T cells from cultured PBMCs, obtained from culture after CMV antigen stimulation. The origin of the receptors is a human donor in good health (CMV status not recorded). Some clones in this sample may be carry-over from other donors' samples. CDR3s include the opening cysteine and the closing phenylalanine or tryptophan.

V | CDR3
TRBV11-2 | CASSFRGGSYNEQFF
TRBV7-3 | CASSLIRGGRNEQFF
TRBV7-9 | CASSTKEGPNYGYTF
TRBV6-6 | CASRSQGAREKLFF
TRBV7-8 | CASSSGNEQFF
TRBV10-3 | CAISEERGMATNEKLFF
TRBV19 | CASSPRITTGELFF
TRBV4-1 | CASSQTTGLGAEAFF
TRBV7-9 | CASSHVKDGGTGEQFF
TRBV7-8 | CASSLDGPGELFF
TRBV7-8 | CASSLEWDTEAFF
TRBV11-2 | CASTLEFHRGQETQYF
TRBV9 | CASSMGTSVDTQYF
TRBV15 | CATSRDYASGRMAYEQYF
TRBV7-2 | CASSLGILGGELFF
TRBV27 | CASSSILIGPHYGYTF
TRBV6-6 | CASSYSFGDRGAPSYEQYF
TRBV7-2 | CASSPKGKGGANVLTF
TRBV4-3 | CASSQDIAGGAFENTEAFF
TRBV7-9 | CASSSVRGGRQEEKLFF
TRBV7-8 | CASSLVGGTGANVLTF
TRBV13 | CAILPDRANTEAFF